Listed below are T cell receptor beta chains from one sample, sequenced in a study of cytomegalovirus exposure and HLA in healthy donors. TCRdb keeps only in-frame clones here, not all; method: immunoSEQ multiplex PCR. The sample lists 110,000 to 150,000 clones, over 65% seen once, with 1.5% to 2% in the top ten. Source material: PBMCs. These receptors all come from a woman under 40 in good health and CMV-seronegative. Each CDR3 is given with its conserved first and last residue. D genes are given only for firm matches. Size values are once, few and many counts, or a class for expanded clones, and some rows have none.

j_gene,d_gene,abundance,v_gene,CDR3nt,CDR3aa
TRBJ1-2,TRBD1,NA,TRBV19,TGTGCCAGTAGCCCGAAGGGGGCAGCGCAACCTAACTATGGCTACACCTTC,CASSPKGAAQPNYGYTF
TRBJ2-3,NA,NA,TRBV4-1,TGCGCCAGCAGCCAACCGAGAGAACTAGCTAGCACAGATACGCAGTATTTT,CASSQPRELASTDTQYF
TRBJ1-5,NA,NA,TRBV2,TGTGCCAGCAGTGATAGGGAGGTCTATAGCAATCAGCCCCAGCATTTT,CASSDREVYSNQPQHF
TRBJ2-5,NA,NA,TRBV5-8,TGTGCCAGCAGCTTGGATCTATGGACCCAGTACTTC,CASSLDLWTQYF
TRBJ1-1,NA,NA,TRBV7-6,TGTGCCAGCAGCTACGGACAGAACACTGAAGCTTTCTTT,CASSYGQNTEAFF
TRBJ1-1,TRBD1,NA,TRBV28,TGTGCCAGCAGGGGACAGGACAGTCTGAACACTGAAGCTTTCTTT,CASRGQDSLNTEAFF
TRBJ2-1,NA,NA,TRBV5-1,TGCGCCAGCAGCCCCCAGGGGCTCTCCTACAATGAGCAGTTCTTC,CASSPQGLSYNEQFF
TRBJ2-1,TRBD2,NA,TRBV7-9,TGTGCCAGCAGCTATCTGACTAGCGGGACATACAATGAGCAGTTCTTC,CASSYLTSGTYNEQFF
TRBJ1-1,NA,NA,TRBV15,TGTGCCACCAGCAGTCCCGGGACTCTGAACACTGAAGCTTTCTTT,CATSSPGTLNTEAFF
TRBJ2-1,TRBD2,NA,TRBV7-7,TGTGCTAGCAGCCTCGGGACTAGCTTCCACAATGAGCAGTTCTTC,CASSLGTSFHNEQFF
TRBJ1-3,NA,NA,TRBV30,TGTGCCTGGAGTGTAGGGCCGGAGTCCAGGGCCATATATTTT,CAWSVGPESRAIYF
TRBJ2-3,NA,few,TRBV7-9,TGTGCCAGCAGCGGCACGACTAGGGAAGCTAGCACAGATACGCAGTATTTT,CASSGTTREASTDTQYF
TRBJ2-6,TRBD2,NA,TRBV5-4,TGTGCCAGCAGCTCAGGGACTAGCGGGAGCTGGTTCGCTGGGGCCAACGTCCTGACTTTC,CASSSGTSGSWFAGANVLTF
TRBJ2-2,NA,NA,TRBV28,TGTGCCACCCATCGGGGGTCCGGGGAGCTGTTTTTT,CATHRGSGELFF